This T cell receptor beta chain was observed in a study of control samples from healthy donors and cancer patients. Germline loops: CDR1 SNHLY, CDR2 FYNNEI. The CDR3 is 14 residues long. V lost 8 bases, J lost 4 bases, and 15 bases lay in between. Sequenced by immunoSEQ multiplex PCR; TCRdb stores in-frame clones only, minus some. The sample includes approximately 100,000 clones, 85% of them seen just once. This sequence joins TRBV2 and TRBJ2-1; D perhaps matches TRBD1 (6 bases). The clonotype comes from a woman aged 40 to 50 in good health. Sequenced sample: blood. The DNA for the CDR3 is TGTGCCAGCTCAGGGGCACTGGGGTACAATGAGCAGTTCTTC. Protein product: CASSGALGYNEQFF.